This T cell receptor (beta chain) came from a study of blood T cell repertoires in COVID-19. Study-level background: Samples came from the United States, Italy and Spain, spanning acute and convalescent COVID-19. From T cells, B-cell-depleted T cells, or PBMCs came the material, which was cDNA or gDNA.

J lost 4 bases, V lost 7 bases, and 3 bases had no gene match. Germline CDR1 and CDR2: MDHEN and SYDVKM. The CDR3 spans 12 residues. This clone was picked up one time. Study processing details: Amplification of reference gene primers provided the estimated nucleated cell counts. The table came from immunoSEQ multiplex PCR; TCRdb's copy has only in-frame clones and leaves some out. V and J calls and clone size are copied from that table; D and trimming were computed from the DNA. Here the sample spans 81,000 or so clones, about 92% being singletons. The sequence was obtained from a woman aged 55-70 years with active COVID-19. The sequencing input was peripheral blood. V usage is TRBV28 and J usage is TRBJ1-2; 7 bases fit TRBD1. CDR3 loop: CASIDRAYGYTF. CDR3 DNA: TGTGCCAGCATAGACAGGGCCTATGGCTACACCTTC.